Following are 23 T cell receptor beta chains from one sample sequenced in a study of response to subunit inactivated influenza vaccine. TCRdb called the RT-PCR reads again in MiXCR, with one record for every CDR3 protein. The repertoire holds around 500,000 distinct CDR3 sequences, with approximately 10% as singletons. The sample consisted of PBMCs from blood, taken more than 35 days after vaccination. These receptors were taken from a man over 45 who received an inactivated influenza vaccine.

This clonotype appeared many times. The rearrangement joins TRBV29-1 to TRBJ2-1; weak D call: TRBD2 (6 bases). Germline V CDR1 and CDR2: SQVTM, ANQGSEA. There are 15 residues in the CDR3. The germline V and J ends were trimmed by 2 bases and 0 bases, with 11 bases remaining between them. For the CDR3, the DNA is TGCAGCGTTGAACGGAGGGTTAGCTCCTACAATGAGCAGTTCTTC. Translated: CSVERRVSSYNEQFF.

V usage is TRBV4-1 and J usage is TRBJ1-2; possible D gene TRBD1, 6 bases. There are 15 residues in the CDR3. Trimming took off 1 base at V and 8 bases at J, with 17 bases between the two ends. Germline V gene sequence: CDR1 MGHRA, CDR2 YSYEKL. CDR3 nucleotide sequence: TGCGCCAGCAGCCAAGTGGGGGGGGGCCCCTGGGGCTACACCTTC. This codes for CASSQVGGGPWGYTF.

At least ten counts were recorded for this clonotype. CDR3 loop: CASSPGSNEQFF. The CDR3 region has the DNA TGTGCCAGCAGCCCGGGCAGCAATGAGCAGTTCTTC. The chain joins TRBV5-6 to TRBJ2-1; D ambiguous. The CDR3 has 12 residues. The germline V gene has CDR1 SGHDT and CDR2 YYEEEE. Trimming cost V 4 bases and J 6 bases, with 8 bases left between them.

Only a few counts were recorded for this clonotype. The rearrangement links TRBV18 to TRBJ2-1; 7 bases are shared with TRBD1. The ends lost 4 bases at V and 8 bases at J; junction bases unmatched: 8. The CDR3 length is 14 residues. Looked up from germline, CDR1 is KGHSH and CDR2 is LQKENI. The CDR3 sequence: CASSLRQGRDEQFF. DNA for the CDR3: TGTGCCAGCTCACTACGACAGGGTCGCGATGAGCAGTTCTTC.

The V and J genes are TRBV5-1 and TRBJ1-3; no definite D call. The CDR3 consists of 19 residues. The V gene lost 0 bases and the J gene lost 1 base, with 20 bases spanning the gap. CDR1 is SGHRS, CDR2 YFSETQ, per germline. The CDR3 DNA reads TGCGCCAGCAGCTTGGTTGGGGAATTGGCCCCTGGGTCTGGAAACACCATATATTTT. This encodes CASSLVGELAPGSGNTIYF.

This sequence joins TRBV6-2 or TRBV6-3 and TRBJ2-7; 12 bases are shared with TRBD1. CDR1 is MNHEY and CDR2 is SVGEGT in the germline V gene. V lost 6 bases to trimming and J lost 4 bases; unmatched junction nucleotides: 10. This CDR3 contains 16 residues. The CDR3 here is CASRPGQGALRYEQYF. The CDR3 DNA reads as TGTGCCAGCAGACCGGGACAGGGGGCCCTAAGGTACGAGCAGTACTTC.

The sample holds one count of this clonotype. The V and J genes are TRBV20-1 and TRBJ2-1; a possible D gene is TRBD2 (7 bases). Trimming took 5 bases from V and 8 from J, leaving 13 bases between them. The CDR3 contains 12 residues. Germline assignment: CDR1 DFQATT and CDR2 SNEGSKA (reference sequence). CDR3 protein: CSASTGRDEQFF. The CDR3 DNA sequence: TGCAGTGCTTCAACAGGGAGGGATGAGCAGTTCTTC.

This sequence joins TRBV20-1 and TRBJ2-4; D is perhaps TRBD2 (6 bases). The CDR3 extends over 13 amino acids. CDR1 is DFQATT and CDR2 is SNEGSKA in the germline V gene (reference sequence). Trimming cost V 0 bases and J 9 bases, with 12 bases left between them. Here the CDR3 reads CSARDVGGGIQYF. The DNA for the CDR3 is TGCAGTGCTAGAGATGTCGGGGGTGGCATTCAGTACTTC.

This clonotype has a count of ten or more. The CDR3 loop is CAISESGREIPYEQYF. In DNA, the CDR3 is TGTGCCATCAGTGAGTCGGGGCGTGAGATACCTTACGAGCAGTACTTC. The gene calls are TRBV10-3 and TRBJ2-7; the D gene is possibly TRBD1 (5 bases). Trimming pared 0 bases from V and 4 bases from J, leaving 16 bases between. CDR1 is ENHRY, CDR2 SYGVKD, per germline. The CDR3 is 16 residues long.

This clonotype was seen a few times. The J gene is TRBJ2-5, the V gene TRBV20-1, with D perhaps TRBD1 (5 bases). CDR1 and CDR2 (germline): DFQATT, SNEGSKA (reference sequence). Deletions cut 6 bases from V and 2 bases from J, with 13 bases between. The CDR3 runs to 13 residues. The CDR3 DNA reads as TGCAGTGCCTACCTACAGGAGCAAGAGACCCAGTACTTC. Its translation: CSAYLQEQETQYF.

The rearrangement links TRBV6-5 to TRBJ1-5, with 8 bases identical to TRBD1. Germline V lookup: CDR1 MNHEY, CDR2 SVGAGI. The junction had 7 bases not matched to a gene; V was cut back by 5 bases and J by 7 bases. This CDR3 contains 14 residues. CDR3 protein: CASSTDRGAQPQHF. DNA of the CDR3: TGTGCCAGCAGTACCGACAGGGGTGCGCAGCCCCAGCATTTT.

The rearrangement joins TRBV15 to TRBJ1-5; 12 nucleotides agree with TRBD1. CDR1 is LNHNV, CDR2 YYDKDF, per germline (reference sequence). The J segment lost 6 bases and the V segment lost 3 bases, leaving 9 bases of the junction unmatched. The CDR3 runs to 17 residues. The DNA of the CDR3 is TGTGCCACCAGCAGCGGCCGGGACAGGGGGCTTCGTCAGCCCCAGCATTTT. Protein product: CATSSGRDRGLRQPQHF. The whole variable domain, filled in from reference TRBV15 and TRBJ1-5, reads DAMVIQNPRYQVTQFGKPVTLSCSQTLNHNVMYWYQQKSSQAPKLLFHYYDKDFNNEADTPDNFQSRRPNTSFCFLDIRSPGLGDTAMYLCATSSGRDRGLRQPQHFGDGTRLSIL.

The chain joins TRBV18 to TRBJ2-7; TRBD1 matches 8 bases. Germline loops: CDR1 KGHSH, CDR2 LQKENI. This CDR3 comprises 15 residues. V was pared by 0 bases and J by 3 bases, with 4 bases of the junction left unmatched. This CDR3 is CASSPPGQARYEQYF. CDR3 nucleotides: TGTGCCAGCTCACCACCGGGACAGGCTCGCTACGAGCAGTACTTC.

The table lists this clonotype with many counts. V usage is TRBV12-3 or TRBV12-4 and J usage is TRBJ2-7; D is possibly TRBD1 (7 bases). V was pared by 5 bases and J by 7 bases, with 18 bases between. The CDR3 runs to 14 residues. The CDR3 is CASSLGGRGREQYF. CDR3 nucleotide sequence: TGTGCCAGCAGTCTGGGGGGCAGGGGGAGAGAGCAGTACTTC.

J is TRBJ2-5 and V is TRBV4-2; TRBD1 agrees at 8 bases. The germline V gene has CDR1 LGHNA and CDR2 YNFKEQ. The CDR3 spans 15 residues. J lost 6 bases, V lost 0 bases, and 6 bases had no gene match. The CDR3 is CASSQDRTGRQTQYF. The CDR3 nucleotides are TGTGCCAGCAGCCAAGATCGGACAGGGAGACAGACCCAGTACTTC.

This clonotype was detected only a few times. The chain couples TRBV11-2 to TRBJ2-1; D may be TRBD2 (6 bases). From germline, CDR1 is SGHAT and CDR2 FQNNGV. V lost 5 bases, J lost 6 bases, and 20 bases lay in between. CDR3 length: 16 residues. Here the CDR3 DNA reads TGTGCCAGCAGCCGGTTCGGGAGAGCCCCGGGCAATGAGCAGTTCTTC. Its protein is CASSRFGRAPGNEQFF.

This clonotype was found many times. The chain combines TRBV6-1 with TRBJ2-1, with D perhaps TRBD2 (6 bases). Germline loops: CDR1 MNHNS, CDR2 SASEGT. The length of the CDR3 is 14 residues. V was clipped by 6 bases and J by 5 bases, with 14 bases between them. CDR3 bases: TGTGCCAGCAGCGCGGGACGATATAACAATGAGCAGTTCTTC. Translated: CASSAGRYNNEQFF.

This chain connects TRBV20-1 to TRBJ2-2, with D perhaps TRBD2 (6 bases). The CDR3 has 13 amino acids. Germline V CDR1 and CDR2: DFQATT, SNEGSKA (reference sequence). Trimming removed 4 bases at V and 4 bases at J, with 10 bases between. The CDR3 DNA reads TGCAGTGCTACTAGCGAAGGCACCGGGGAGCTGTTTTTT. Its translation: CSATSEGTGELFF.

Comment on this clonotype: This may be a read error: a much more frequent sequence differs by one nucleotide. This rearrangement joins TRBV29-1 to TRBJ1-1; D is undetermined. Germline V gene lookup returns CDR1 SQVTM and CDR2 ANQGSEA. The CDR3 covers 13 residues. CDR3 sequence (DNA): TGCAGCGTCGCTATAAGCCAGAACACTGAAGCTCTCTTT. Its protein is CSVAISQNTEALF.

The chain couples TRBV3-1 to TRBJ2-3, with TRBD2 matching 7 bases. CDR3 size: 16 residues. V gave up 4 bases and J gave up 1 base; unmatched junction bases: 8. The germline gives CDR1 LGHDT, CDR2 YNNKEL (reference sequence). CDR3 in amino acids: CASSLGGRSRTDTQYF. In nucleotides, the CDR3 is TGTGCCAGCAGCCTGGGCGGGAGAAGTCGCACAGATACGCAGTATTTT.

This clonotype was observed a few times. The J gene is TRBJ2-6, the V gene TRBV5-1; no definite D call. The germline CDR1 and CDR2 sequences are SGHRS and YFSETQ. V was shortened by 4 bases and J by 0 bases, with 11 bases between the two germline ends. The CDR3 sequence is 16 residues long. Here the CDR3 DNA reads TGCGCCAGCAGCGTGACTGACCTCTCTGGGGCCAACGTCCTGACTTTC. Amino acid sequence: CASSVTDLSGANVLTF.

CDR3 DNA: TGTGCCAGCAGTGAGGGTTCAGGGCGGACCAAAAACATTCAGTACTTC. Its translation is CASSEGSGRTKNIQYF. The chain joins TRBV25-1 to TRBJ2-4, with D perhaps matching TRBD1 (5 bases). Germline V gene lookup returns CDR1 MGHDK and CDR2 SYGVNS. The CDR3 loop spans 16 amino acids. Deletions cut 3 bases from V and 2 bases from J, with 14 bases between.

The chain couples TRBV20-1 to TRBJ1-1; D is perhaps TRBD1 (6 bases). The CDR3 is 15 residues long. Germline CDR1 reads DFQATT; CDR2 reads SNEGSKA (reference sequence). Trimming removed 5 bases at V and 0 bases at J, with 16 bases between. The CDR3 DNA reads TGCAGTGCTTATAGGGGGGAGGGGATGAACACTGAAGCTTTCTTT. Residues: CSAYRGEGMNTEAFF.